These T cell receptor beta chains were read from a single sample in a study of blood T cell repertoires in COVID-19. Generated by immunoSEQ multiplex PCR, the TCRdb table keeps only in-frame clones and is missing some. The profile shows over 70,000 clones, about 80% of them singletons. The sample comprised peripheral blood. The receptors come from a man in his sixties or seventies who had recovered from COVID-19. Both conserved end residues are trimmed from each CDR3. Each record gives: J gene, V gene, CDR3 length, CDR3 protein.

TRBJ2-2,TRBV10-3,12,AISGTANTGELF
TRBJ1-6,TRBV12-3/TRBV12-4,10,ASSPTGEPLH
TRBJ2-7,TRBV5-1,13,ASSSGLARGYEQY
TRBJ1-1,TRBV6-5,12,ASRIDRGSTEAF
TRBJ1-1,TRBV9,14,ASSSGASMMNTEAF
TRBJ1-5,TRBV6-2/TRBV6-3,17,ASSSLGTGGALYGQPQH
TRBJ2-2,TRBV11-2,11,ASSLERSGELF
TRBJ1-6,TRBV21-1,14,ASRSQDRTNNSPLH
TRBJ1-2,TRBV19,12,ASSRGQRLYGYT
TRBJ2-7,TRBV5-1,12,ASSRQDGTYEQY
TRBJ2-4,TRBV30,11,AWGGQNKNIQY
TRBJ2-3,TRBV4-3,13,ASSQGRQGADTQY
TRBJ1-2,TRBV3-1/TRBV3-2,14,ASSQGPGQVNYGYT
TRBJ1-1,TRBV6-5,11,ASSYSEVTEAF
TRBJ1-5,TRBV19,21,ASSPLQGLSGDTVVNSNQPQH
TRBJ2-3,TRBV27,11,ASRFSGAEGLY
TRBJ1-5,TRBV19,14,ASSGPGRVSNQPQH
TRBJ2-7,TRBV7-8,14,ASSTLLAGLSYEQY
TRBJ1-5,TRBV28,11,ASSYSLGQPQH
TRBJ2-1,TRBV19,13,ASSRLVGGYNEQF
TRBJ1-3,TRBV6-6,13,ASSSQGARGNTIY
TRBJ2-5,TRBV5-1,12,ASSPDGSAKTQY
TRBJ2-5,TRBV4-3,15,ASSQVRGTGGQETQY
TRBJ1-5,TRBV19,10,AIGRDNQPQH
TRBJ2-7,TRBV5-4,13,ASSLGTSGSYEQY
TRBJ2-7,TRBV18,13,ASSFFRDERYEQY
TRBJ2-7,TRBV11-2,12,ASSLQGAAYEQY
TRBJ1-3,TRBV27,14,ASSREASGVGNTIY
TRBJ2-4,TRBV27,17,ASRERKTTDPLAKNIQY
TRBJ1-6,TRBV7-8,13,ASSLVSAFNSPLH
TRBJ1-6,TRBV11-2,13,ASSDWDRNNSPLH
TRBJ2-7,TRBV9,13,ASSVGRDRNYEQY
TRBJ2-5,TRBV7-9,11,ASNSGGRETQY
TRBJ2-7,TRBV11-2,12,ASSPSGGAYEQY
TRBJ1-2,TRBV30,12,AWKPDTDRVDYT
TRBJ2-1,TRBV11-2,12,ASSLLGSFDEQF
TRBJ2-1,TRBV19,17,ASSNSLAGGRSSYNEQF
TRBJ2-1,TRBV7-2,13,ASSLRLAGRNEQF
TRBJ1-1,TRBV6-5,12,ASRRHLQNTEAF
TRBJ2-2,TRBV7-3,11,ASSERSTGELF
TRBJ2-7,TRBV5-6,14,ASSLAAQGAFYEQY